The clone carrying this T cell receptor beta chain showed up just once. Recovery among Cohort 3 donors was established by two negative PCRs, clearance, or symptom resolution. V dropped 4 bases and J dropped 9 bases, with 22 bases sitting between them. The germline gives CDR1 GTSNPN, CDR2 SVGIG (reference sequence). The CDR3 has 14 amino acids. The sample originates from a study of blood T cell repertoires in COVID-19. Profiled with immunoSEQ multiplex PCR; TCRdb holds only in-frame clones, not every one. The sample comprises 350,000 to 400,000 clones, just under 90% of which are singletons, and less than 2% rests with the top ten.

The clonotype originates from a woman under 40 who had recovered from COVID-19. Sequenced material: PBMCs or T cells enriched from blood (not recorded which). V usage is TRBV30 and J usage is TRBJ2-7; maybe TRBD2 (5 bases). This CDR3 is CAWMDSGHLRGQYF. The CDR3 nucleotides are TGTGCCTGGATGGACTCCGGGCATCTACGAGGGCAGTACTTC. Variable domain in full (rest from reference TRBV30 and TRBJ2-7): SQTIHQWPATLVQPVGSPLSLECTVEGTSNPNLYWYRQAAGRGLQLLFYSVGIGQISSEVPQNLSASRPQDRQFILSSKKLLLSDSGFYLCAWMDSGHLRGQYFGPGTRLTVT.